Given below is one T cell receptor (beta chain) in context. Its antigen is not known. This CDR3 region has 16 residues. V shed 2 bases and J 10 bases; nucleotides not matched to a gene: 13. Germline CDR1 MNHNS, CDR2 SASEGT. The sample comes from a study of cytomegalovirus exposure and HLA in healthy donors. Produced via immunoSEQ multiplex PCR; TCRdb's table is partial and in-frame only. The sample includes fewer than 200,000 clones, 86% of them seen just once. Study-wide findings and caveats: Subsequent analysis found a tendency for first-cohort TCR clusters to co-occur within the 90 to 150 validation repertoires.

The sequence was collected from a woman aged 18-30 years in good health and CMV-seronegative. The specimen sequenced was PBMCs. This rearrangement joins TRBV6-1 to TRBJ1-2; 10 bases align to TRBD1. CDR3 sequence: CASSEHVGQGLADYTF. As DNA, the CDR3 is TGTGCCAGCAGTGAACATGTGGGACAGGGGCTAGCTGACTACACCTTC.